This T cell receptor (beta chain) was captured by sequencing in a study of T cells in Graves' hyperthyroidism and ophthalmopathy. Researchers amplified the TCR beta CDR3 regions from RNA transcripts. HTBI primers were employed in a first-round RT-PCR of the TCR CDR3. A single record per CDR3 protein comes from TCRdb applying MiXCR to the multiplex PCR reads. The sample contains about 560,000 distinct CDR3 sequences, approximately 44% of which appear only once. The V gene's germline CDR1 is MGHDK and CDR2 SYGVNS. Trimming removed 4 bases from V and 5 bases from J; junction bases left unmatched: 14. This CDR3 region has 17 residues. Study-level points and caveats: Most clonotypes expanded in thyroid above 0.001 were likewise present in blood.

Details on this clonotype: The antigen is unknown.

The chain couples TRBV25-1 to TRBJ2-5; 9 bases match TRBD1. The clonotype was recovered from a woman between 18 and 30 years old with Graves' hyperthyroidism. Sequenced material: peripheral blood or thyroid tissue (not recorded which). Here the CDR3 DNA reads TGTGCCAGCAGTGCTAGAGATCTCCGGGACAGGGTTGAGACCCAGTACTTC. Translated: CASSARDLRDRVETQYF.